Following are 10 T cell receptor beta chains from one sample sequenced in a study of breast tumors, draining lymph nodes, adjacent tissues. TCRdb called the multiplex PCR reads again in MiXCR, with one record for every CDR3 protein. The sample includes about 100,000 distinct CDR3 sequences, over 20% of them seen just once. Breast cancer patients provided tissue from their axillary draining lymph nodes. Sequenced input: axillary lymph node tissue. These receptors were collected from a female donor with breast cancer. Some clones in this sample may be carry-over from other donors' samples.

This clonotype occurred a few times. This chain connects TRBV3-1 to TRBJ2-3; D is perhaps TRBD1 (6 bases). The CDR3 has 14 residues. CDR1 is LGHDT and CDR2 is YNNKEL in the germline V gene (reference sequence). V was pared by 3 bases and J by 4 bases, with 11 bases between. CDR3 nucleotides: TGTGCCAGCAGCCAGACTACAGGGTCAGATACGCAGTATTTT. Protein sequence: CASSQTTGSDTQYF.

This clonotype showed up just a few times. The rearrangement uses TRBV6-2 or TRBV6-3 and TRBJ2-3, with 7 nucleotides matching TRBD1. CDR3 length equals 15 residues. Trimming cost V 4 bases and J 6 bases; bases outside gene matches: 10. The germline CDR1 and CDR2 sequences are MNHEY and SVGEGT. This chain's CDR3 is CASSSAQGVLDTQYF. In DNA form, the CDR3 reads TGTGCCAGCAGTTCGGCGCAGGGGGTATTGGATACGCAGTATTTT.

In its sample, this clonotype was seen many times. The rearrangement links TRBV27 to TRBJ1-3, with D perhaps TRBD1 (6 bases). The germline gives CDR1 MNHEY, CDR2 SMNVEV (reference sequence). Between the trimmed V and J ends, which lost 6 bases and 4 bases, there was a span of 13 bases. This CDR3 is built from 14 residues. CDR3 DNA: TGTGCCAGCAGACCAGGGGCGGGAGGAAACACCATATATTTT. This sequence encodes CASRPGAGGNTIYF.

This clonotype appeared many times. The chain couples TRBV20-1 to TRBJ2-7; a possible D gene is TRBD1 (7 bases). This CDR3 has 15 amino acids. CDR1 and CDR2 from the germline V gene are DFQATT and SNEGSKA (reference sequence). Trimming cost V 0 bases and J 1 base, with 13 bases left between them. The CDR3 sequence: CSARDRRGQSYEQYF. CDR3 nucleotide sequence: TGCAGTGCTAGAGATCGGAGGGGGCAGTCCTACGAGCAGTACTTC.

This clonotype was seen only once. The chain links TRBV10-3 to TRBJ1-1; maybe TRBD1 (5 bases). CDR3 length: 17 residues. V was trimmed by 3 bases and J by 0 bases, leaving 17 bases between them. Germline V gene data show CDR1 as ENHRY and CDR2 as SYGVKD. The chain's CDR3 is CAISEPQEVGMNTEAFF. In nucleotides, the CDR3 is TGTGCCATCAGTGAACCACAGGAGGTAGGCATGAACACTGAAGCTTTCTTT.

This clonotype has a count of ten or more. J is TRBJ1-3 and V is TRBV20-1, with no clear D. Per the germline V gene, CDR1 is DFQATT and CDR2 is SNEGSKA (reference sequence). This CDR3 has 15 amino acids. V was pared by 0 bases and J by 0 bases, with 9 bases between. The CDR3 DNA is TGCAGTGCTAGAGAACGGTTAGACTCTGGAAACACCATATATTTT. Its protein is CSARERLDSGNTIYF.

Comments on this clonotype: This likely comes from a read error, as the CDR3 has no conserved phenylalanine or tryptophan at its end. The genes are TRBV6-1 and TRBJ2-3, with D maybe TRBD2 (6 bases). V dropped 8 bases and J dropped 3 bases, with 15 bases sitting between them. Germline CDR1 reads MNHNS; CDR2 reads SASEGT. The CDR3 sequence is 14 residues long. The chain's CDR3 is CASSRERGTDTQYL. The CDR3 DNA follows: TGTGCCAGCTCCCGGGAGCGTGGGACAGATACGCAGTATCTT.

This clonotype appeared many times. The chain combines TRBV14 with TRBJ2-1, with a weak D call TRBD2 (7 bases). The CDR3 has 16 residues. V lost 8 bases and J lost 4, with 21 bases in between. CDR1 is SGHDN, CDR2 FVKESK, per germline. The CDR3 nucleotides read TGTGCCAGCCGGACAAGAGGGGGGGACCAATACAATGAGCAGTTCTTC. It codes for CASRTRGGDQYNEQFF.

On this clonotype itself: A much larger clone lies one base from this, so it may be a read error. V gene TRBV4-2 combines with J gene TRBJ2-1, with 8 bases lining up with TRBD1. V lost 4 bases and J lost 11; bases outside the gene matches: 13. This CDR3 has 15 residues. Germline V gene data show CDR1 as LGHNA and CDR2 as YNFKEQ. The CDR3 DNA sequence: TGTGCCAGCAGCCCGCGACAGGGGTCTCGGGTTAAGCAGTTCTTC. Encoded protein: CASSPRQGSRVKQFF.

Comment on this clonotype: An end of the junction differs from the germline gene, which may be a read error. The rearrangement links TRBV9 to TRBJ1-6, with a possible D match to TRBD1 (5 bases). The CDR3 is made up of 15 amino acids. Germline V gene sequence: CDR1 SGDLS, CDR2 YYNGEE. The CDR3 sequence is CASSVGQEGRSLLHF. The CDR3 bases are TGTGCCAGCAGCGTAGGTCAGGAGGGGCGGTCACTCCTCCACTTT.